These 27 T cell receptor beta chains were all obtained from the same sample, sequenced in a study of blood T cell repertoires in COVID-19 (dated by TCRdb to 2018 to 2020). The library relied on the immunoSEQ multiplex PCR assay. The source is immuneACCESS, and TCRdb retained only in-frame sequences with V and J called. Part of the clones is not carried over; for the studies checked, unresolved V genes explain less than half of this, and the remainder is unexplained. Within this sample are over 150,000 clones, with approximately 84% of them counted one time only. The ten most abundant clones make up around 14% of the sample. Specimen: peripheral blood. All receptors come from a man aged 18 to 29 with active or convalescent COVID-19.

The CDR3: CASSMVGGPYEQYF. CDR3 coding DNA: TGTGCCAGTAGTATGGTAGGGGGTCCCTACGAGCAGTACTTC. The chain is built from TRBV19 and TRBJ2-7; D is possibly TRBD1 (6 bases). Germline V lookup: CDR1 LNHDA, CDR2 SQIVND (reference sequence). The CDR3 length is 14 residues. V was clipped by 3 bases and J by 2 bases, with 11 bases between them.

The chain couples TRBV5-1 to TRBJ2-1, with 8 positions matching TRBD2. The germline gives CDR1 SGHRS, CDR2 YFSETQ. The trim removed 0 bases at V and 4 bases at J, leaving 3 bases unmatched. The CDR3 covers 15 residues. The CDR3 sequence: CASSLDGRDYNEQFF. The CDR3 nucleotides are TGCGCCAGCAGCTTGGACGGGAGGGATTACAATGAGCAGTTCTTC.

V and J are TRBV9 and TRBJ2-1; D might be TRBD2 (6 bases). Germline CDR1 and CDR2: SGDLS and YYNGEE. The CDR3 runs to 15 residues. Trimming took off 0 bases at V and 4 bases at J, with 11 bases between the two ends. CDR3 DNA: TGTGCCAGCAGCGTAGGTGCGGGAACGTACAATGAGCAGTTCTTC. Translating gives CASSVGAGTYNEQFF.

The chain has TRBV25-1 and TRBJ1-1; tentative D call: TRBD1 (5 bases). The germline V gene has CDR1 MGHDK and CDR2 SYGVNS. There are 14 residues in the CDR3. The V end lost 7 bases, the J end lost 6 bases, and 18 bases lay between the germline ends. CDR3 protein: CASTRGEGKAEAFF. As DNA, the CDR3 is TGTGCCAGCACCCGGGGGGAGGGTAAGGCTGAAGCTTTCTTT.

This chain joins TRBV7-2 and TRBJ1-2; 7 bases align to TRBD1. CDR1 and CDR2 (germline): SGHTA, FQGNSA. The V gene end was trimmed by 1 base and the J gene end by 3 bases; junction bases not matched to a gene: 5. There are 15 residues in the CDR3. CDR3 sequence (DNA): TGTGCCAGCAGCTTAGACTACGGACAGGACTATGGCTACACCTTC. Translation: CASSLDYGQDYGYTF.

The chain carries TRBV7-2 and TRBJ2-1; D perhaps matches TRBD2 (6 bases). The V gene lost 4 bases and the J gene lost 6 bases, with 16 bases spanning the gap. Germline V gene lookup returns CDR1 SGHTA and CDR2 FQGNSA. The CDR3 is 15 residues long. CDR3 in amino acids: CASSSFLGRGNEQFF. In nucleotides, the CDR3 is TGTGCCAGCAGCTCCTTCTTGGGGCGGGGCAATGAGCAGTTCTTC. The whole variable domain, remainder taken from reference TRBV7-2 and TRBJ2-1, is GAGVSQSPSNKVTEKGKDVELRCDPISGHTALYWYRQSLGQGLEFLIYFQGNSAPDKSGLPSDRFSAERTGGSVSTLTIQRTQQEDSAVYLCASSSFLGRGNEQFFGPGTRLTVL.

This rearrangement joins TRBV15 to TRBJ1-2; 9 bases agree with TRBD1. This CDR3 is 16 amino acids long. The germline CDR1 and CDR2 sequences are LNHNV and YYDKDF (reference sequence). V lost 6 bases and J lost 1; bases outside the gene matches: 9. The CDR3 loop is CATRNTGTGSNYGYTF. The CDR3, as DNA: TGTGCCACCAGAAACACCGGGACAGGGAGTAACTATGGCTACACCTTC.

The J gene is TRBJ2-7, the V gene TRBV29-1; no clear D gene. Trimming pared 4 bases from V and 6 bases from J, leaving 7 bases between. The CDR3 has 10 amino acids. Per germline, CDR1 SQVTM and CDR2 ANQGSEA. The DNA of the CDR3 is TGCAGCGTTGCCGACTCCGAGCAGTACTTC. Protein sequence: CSVADSEQYF.

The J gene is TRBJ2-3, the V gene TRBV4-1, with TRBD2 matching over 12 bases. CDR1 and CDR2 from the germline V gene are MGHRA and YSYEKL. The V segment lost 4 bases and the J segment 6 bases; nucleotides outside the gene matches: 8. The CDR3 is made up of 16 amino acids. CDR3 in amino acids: CASSPGTSGPRDTQYF. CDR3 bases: TGCGCCAGCAGCCCCGGGACTAGCGGGCCGCGGGATACGCAGTATTTT.

CDR3 residues: CASSIKFGGPYEQYF. The CDR3 DNA sequence: TGTGCCAGTAGTATTAAGTTTGGCGGGCCCTACGAGCAGTACTTC. The chain employs TRBV19 and TRBJ2-7, with D perhaps matching TRBD2 (5 bases). The germline gives CDR1 LNHDA, CDR2 SQIVND (reference sequence). The CDR3 loop spans 15 amino acids. V was cut by 3 bases and J by 2 bases, with 14 bases left in between.

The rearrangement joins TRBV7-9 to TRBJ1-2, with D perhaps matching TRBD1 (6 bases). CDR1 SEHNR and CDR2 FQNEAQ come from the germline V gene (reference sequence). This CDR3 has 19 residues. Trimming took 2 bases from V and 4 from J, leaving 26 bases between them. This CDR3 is CASSLWGPMGAGQSYGYTF. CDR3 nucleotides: TGTGCCAGCAGCTTATGGGGGCCTATGGGGGCCGGACAGTCCTATGGCTACACCTTC.

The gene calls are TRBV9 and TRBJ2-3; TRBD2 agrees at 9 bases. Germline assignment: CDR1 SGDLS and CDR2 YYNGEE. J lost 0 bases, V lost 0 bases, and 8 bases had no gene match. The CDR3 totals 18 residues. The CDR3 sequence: CASSVGSPSGGSTDTQYF. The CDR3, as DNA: TGTGCCAGCAGCGTAGGGTCCCCGAGCGGGGGGAGCACAGATACGCAGTATTTT.

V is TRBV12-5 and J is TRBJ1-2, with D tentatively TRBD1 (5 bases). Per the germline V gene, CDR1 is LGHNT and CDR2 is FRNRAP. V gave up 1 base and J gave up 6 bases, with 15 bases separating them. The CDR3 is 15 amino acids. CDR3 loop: CASGLDRRSRDGYTF. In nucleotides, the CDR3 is TGTGCTAGTGGTTTGGACAGGCGATCGCGCGATGGCTACACCTTC.

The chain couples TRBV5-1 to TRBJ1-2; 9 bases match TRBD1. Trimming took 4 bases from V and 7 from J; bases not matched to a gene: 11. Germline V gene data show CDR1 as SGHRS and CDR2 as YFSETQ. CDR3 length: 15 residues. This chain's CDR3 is CASSADTGTGSGYTF. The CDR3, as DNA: TGCGCCAGCAGCGCGGACACCGGGACAGGGTCTGGCTACACCTTC.

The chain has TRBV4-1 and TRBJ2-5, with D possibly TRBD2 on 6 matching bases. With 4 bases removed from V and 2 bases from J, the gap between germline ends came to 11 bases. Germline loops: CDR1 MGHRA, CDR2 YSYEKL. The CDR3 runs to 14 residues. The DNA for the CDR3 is TGCGCCAGCAGCCGTACGGGGGTACAAGAGACCCAGTACTTC. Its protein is CASSRTGVQETQYF.

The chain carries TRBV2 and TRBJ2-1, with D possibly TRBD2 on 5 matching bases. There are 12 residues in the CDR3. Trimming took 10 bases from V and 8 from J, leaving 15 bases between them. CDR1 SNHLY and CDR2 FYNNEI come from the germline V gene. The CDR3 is CATMRADDEQFF. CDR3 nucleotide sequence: TGTGCCACCATGCGGGCAGATGATGAGCAGTTCTTC.

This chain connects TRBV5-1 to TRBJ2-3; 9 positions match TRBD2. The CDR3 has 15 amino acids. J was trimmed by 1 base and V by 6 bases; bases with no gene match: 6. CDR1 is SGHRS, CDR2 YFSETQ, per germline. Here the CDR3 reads CASNVLAGGTDTQYF. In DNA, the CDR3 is TGCGCCAGCAACGTTTTAGCGGGAGGCACAGATACGCAGTATTTT.

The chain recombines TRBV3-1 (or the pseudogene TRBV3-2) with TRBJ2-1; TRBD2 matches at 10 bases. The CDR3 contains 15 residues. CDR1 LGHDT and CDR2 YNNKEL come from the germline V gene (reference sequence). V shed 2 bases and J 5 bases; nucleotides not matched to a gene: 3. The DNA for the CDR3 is TGTGCCAGCAGCCAACTAGCGGGAGTTAACAATGAGCAGTTCTTC. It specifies CASSQLAGVNNEQFF.

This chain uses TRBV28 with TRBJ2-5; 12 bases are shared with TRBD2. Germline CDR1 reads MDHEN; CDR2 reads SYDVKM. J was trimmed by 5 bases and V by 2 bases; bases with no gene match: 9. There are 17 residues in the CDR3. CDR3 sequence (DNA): TGTGCCAGCAGTTTACTAGCGGGAGGGCCATCCAGGGAGACCCAGTACTTC. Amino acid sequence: CASSLLAGGPSRETQYF.

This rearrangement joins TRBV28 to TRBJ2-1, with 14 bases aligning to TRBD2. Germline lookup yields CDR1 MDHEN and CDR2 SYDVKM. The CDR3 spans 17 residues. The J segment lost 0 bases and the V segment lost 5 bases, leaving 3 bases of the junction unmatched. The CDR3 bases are TGTGCCAGCAGTACGACTAGCGGGAGGGCCTCCTACAATGAGCAGTTCTTC. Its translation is CASSTTSGRASYNEQFF.

The CDR3: CASSQGGMDTQYF. Here the CDR3 DNA reads TGTGCCAGCAGCCAAGGAGGAATGGATACGCAGTATTTT. This chain uses TRBV3-1 (or the pseudogene TRBV3-2) with TRBJ2-3; unclear D gene. Germline CDR1 reads LGHDT; CDR2 reads YNNKEL (reference sequence). Trimming removed 1 base from V and 6 bases from J, with 8 bases in between. This CDR3 region has 13 residues.

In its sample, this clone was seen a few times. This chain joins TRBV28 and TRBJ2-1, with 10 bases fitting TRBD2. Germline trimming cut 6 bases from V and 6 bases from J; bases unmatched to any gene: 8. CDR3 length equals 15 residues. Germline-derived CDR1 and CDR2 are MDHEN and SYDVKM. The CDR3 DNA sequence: TGTGCCAGCAGATTAGCGGGAGGAACAACCAATGAGCAGTTCTTC. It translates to CASRLAGGTTNEQFF.

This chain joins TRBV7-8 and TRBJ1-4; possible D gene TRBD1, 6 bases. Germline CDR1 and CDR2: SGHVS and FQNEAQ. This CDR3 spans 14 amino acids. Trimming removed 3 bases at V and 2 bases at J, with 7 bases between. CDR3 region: CASSFQGTNEKLFF. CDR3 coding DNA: TGTGCCAGCAGCTTCCAGGGGACTAATGAAAAACTGTTTTTT.

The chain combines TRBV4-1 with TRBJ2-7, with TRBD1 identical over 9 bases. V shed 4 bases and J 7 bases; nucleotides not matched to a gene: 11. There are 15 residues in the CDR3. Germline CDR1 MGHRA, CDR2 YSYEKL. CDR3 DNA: TGCGCCAGCAGCCGCGCCGGGACAGGGTCGATGGAGCAGTACTTC. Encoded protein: CASSRAGTGSMEQYF.

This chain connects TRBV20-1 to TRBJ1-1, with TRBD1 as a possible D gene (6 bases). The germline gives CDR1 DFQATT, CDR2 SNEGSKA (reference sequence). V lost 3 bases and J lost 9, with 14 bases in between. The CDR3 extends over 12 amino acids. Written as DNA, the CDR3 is TGCAGTGCTAGTCGGGACACAAAGAAAGCTTTCTTT. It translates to CSASRDTKKAFF.

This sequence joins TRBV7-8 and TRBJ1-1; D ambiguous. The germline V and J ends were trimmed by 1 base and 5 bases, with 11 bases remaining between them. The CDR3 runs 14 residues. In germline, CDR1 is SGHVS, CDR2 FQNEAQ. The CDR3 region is CASSLEWLQTEAFF. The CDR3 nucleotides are TGTGCCAGCAGCTTAGAGTGGTTACAGACTGAAGCTTTCTTT. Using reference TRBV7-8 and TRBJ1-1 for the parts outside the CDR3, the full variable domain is GAGVSQSPRYKVAKRGQDVALRCDPISGHVSLFWYQQALGQGPEFLTYFQNEAQLDKSGLPSDRFFAERPEGSVSTLKIQRTQQEDSAVYLCASSLEWLQTEAFFGQGTRLTVV.

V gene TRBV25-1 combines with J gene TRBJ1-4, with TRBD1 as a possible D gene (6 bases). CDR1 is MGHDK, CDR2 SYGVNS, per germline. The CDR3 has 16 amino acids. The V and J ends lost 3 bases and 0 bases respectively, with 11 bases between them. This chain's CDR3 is CASSDPRQATNEKLFF. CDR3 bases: TGTGCCAGCAGTGATCCACGACAGGCAACTAATGAAAAACTGTTTTTT.